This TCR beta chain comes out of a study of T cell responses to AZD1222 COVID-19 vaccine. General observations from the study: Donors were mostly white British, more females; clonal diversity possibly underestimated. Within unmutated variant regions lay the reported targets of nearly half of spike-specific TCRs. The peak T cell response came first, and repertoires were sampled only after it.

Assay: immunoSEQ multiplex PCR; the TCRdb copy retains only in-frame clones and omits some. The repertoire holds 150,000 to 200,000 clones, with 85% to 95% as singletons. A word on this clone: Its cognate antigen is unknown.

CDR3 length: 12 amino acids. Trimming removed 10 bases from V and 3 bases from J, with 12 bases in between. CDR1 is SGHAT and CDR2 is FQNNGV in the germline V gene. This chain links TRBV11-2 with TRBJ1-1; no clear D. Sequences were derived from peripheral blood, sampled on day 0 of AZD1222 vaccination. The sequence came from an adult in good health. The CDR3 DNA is TGTGCCACCTCAATCCTTTACACTGAAGCTTTCTTT. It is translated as CATSILYTEAFF.